This T cell receptor (beta chain) is drawn from a study of cytomegalovirus exposure and HLA in healthy donors. With respect to this clone: Its matching antigen is unknown. This sample includes further DNA sequences coding for the same CDR3.

Donors in the study were healthy people who gave bone marrow. Points from the study as a whole: CMV antigen specificity of three CMV-associated chains was confirmed in vitro. A cluster of highly shared sequence variants was likely a sequencing artifact.

This PCR relied on a set of 60 Vbeta primers and 13 Jbeta primers. In the authors' methods: Counted up in a later analysis, unique TCR beta chains came to around 80 million, with around 12 million shared. Produced via immunoSEQ multiplex PCR; TCRdb's table is partial and in-frame only. That table is the source of V, J and clone size, and D and trimming were worked out from the DNA. The sample holds around 150,000 clones, around 77% seen once. This receptor was obtained from a man aged 30 to 45 in good health and CMV-seronegative. Sequenced: PBMCs.

This CDR3 is CASRRGGDEQYF. In nucleotides, the CDR3 is TGTGCCAGCAGAAGGGGGGGAGACGAGCAGTACTTC. The chain joins TRBV27 to TRBJ2-7, with D maybe TRBD2 (7 bases). V was pared by 6 bases and J by 5 bases, with 11 bases between. CDR3 length: 12 amino acids. Per germline, CDR1 MNHEY and CDR2 SMNVEV (reference sequence).